These 25 T cell receptor beta chains came from one sample sequenced in a study of a mutant IDH1 vaccine in newly diagnosed glioma. These receptors have no identified antigens. The data were produced by immunoSEQ multiplex PCR, yet TCRdb's version contains in-frame clones alone and is incomplete. The sample has 35,000 to 50,000 clones, over 80% seen once. The time point: week 11, during vaccination. Every single dose of the vaccine, 300 ug of mutant IDH1 20-mer peptide, came with topical imiquimod. The material was PBMCs, obtained from a glioma patient whose treatment included an IDH1 peptide vaccine. All receptors derive from a man aged 35 to 55 with glioma.

The genes are TRBV7-2 and TRBJ1-1; perhaps TRBD1 as D (5 bases). This CDR3 has 13 amino acids. With 1 base removed from V and 8 bases from J, the gap between germline ends came to 11 bases. CDR1 is SGHTA, CDR2 FQGNSA, per germline. The DNA for the CDR3 is TGTGCCAGCAGCTTAGACGCCGGGACGGAAGCTTTCTTT. Translating gives CASSLDAGTEAFF.

The chain links TRBV6-5 to TRBJ2-4; tentatively, D is TRBD1 (6 bases). The CDR3 loop spans 16 amino acids. Trimming shortened V by 0 bases and J by 8 bases, and 17 bases separated the two germline ends. Germline CDR1 is MNHEY and CDR2 is SVGAGI. The CDR3 is CASSYSGLQGSDIQYF. The CDR3 DNA is TGTGCCAGCAGTTACTCGGGGCTACAGGGTTCAGACATTCAGTACTTC.

The rearrangement links TRBV5-1 to TRBJ2-7; 11 bases align to TRBD1. The CDR3 is made up of 15 amino acids. CDR1 is SGHRS and CDR2 is YFSETQ in the germline V gene. V trimming: 4 bases; J trimming: 4 bases; junction bases outside the gene matches: 7. The CDR3 region has the DNA TGCGCCAGCAGCCTCCGGGACAGGGGGGTATACGAGCAGTACTTC. This translates into CASSLRDRGVYEQYF.

The chain links TRBV20-1 to TRBJ1-1; D is uncertain. The V end lost 5 bases, the J end lost 6 bases, and 7 bases lay between the germline ends. CDR3 length: 10 residues. CDR1 is DFQATT, CDR2 SNEGSKA, per germline (reference sequence). CDR3: CSAGRAEAFF. CDR3 nucleotides: TGCAGTGCTGGGAGGGCTGAAGCTTTCTTT.

This clone has just one count. This chain joins TRBV27 and TRBJ2-7; a possible D gene is TRBD1 (5 bases). The CDR3 has 16 amino acids. CDR1 MNHEY and CDR2 SMNVEV come from the germline V gene (reference sequence). Trimming shortened V by 0 bases and J by 1 base, and 13 bases separated the two germline ends. CDR3 amino acids: CASSLSVGQRSYEQYF. The CDR3 DNA is TGTGCCAGCAGTTTATCGGTTGGACAAAGGTCCTACGAGCAGTACTTC.

The chain employs TRBV29-1 and TRBJ2-3; a weak D match, TRBD2 (5 bases). Per the germline V gene, CDR1 is SQVTM and CDR2 is ANQGSEA. V lost 3 bases and J 6 bases, leaving 13 bases between the germline ends. This CDR3 region has 13 residues. The CDR3 spells CSVEPDWTDTQYF. The CDR3 DNA sequence: TGCAGCGTTGAGCCGGACTGGACGGATACGCAGTATTTT.

This chain joins TRBV4-3 and TRBJ2-3, with 8 bases lining up with TRBD2. The CDR3 consists of 17 residues. Trimming removed 0 bases from V and 3 bases from J; junction bases left unmatched: 8. From germline, CDR1 is LGHNA and CDR2 YSLEER. The CDR3 sequence is CASSQDSGGSGTDTQYF. In DNA form, the CDR3 reads TGCGCCAGCAGCCAAGATTCGGGGGGGAGTGGAACAGATACGCAGTATTTT.

This clone was counted a single time. The chain combines TRBV21-1 with TRBJ2-7. TRBV21-1 is noted as a pseudogene. This CDR3 has 15 amino acids. The CDR3 sequence: CASSNRHWGTYEQYF. Written as DNA, the CDR3 is TGTGCCAGCAGCAATCGACATTGGGGAACATACGAGCAGTACTTC.

The chain is built from TRBV18 and TRBJ2-7; the D is unclear. Per germline, CDR1 KGHSH and CDR2 LQKENI. This CDR3 is 13 amino acids long. Trimming pared 3 bases from V and 9 bases from J, leaving 15 bases between. CDR3 in amino acids: CASSPTTTDVQYF. CDR3 bases: TGTGCCAGCTCACCGACGACGACCGACGTGCAGTACTTC.

The chain combines TRBV5-4 with TRBJ2-7; 8 positions agree with TRBD2. Trimming at V came to 3 bases and at J to 6 bases, leaving 11 bases not matched to a gene. The CDR3 totals 15 residues. Germline CDR1 SGHNT, CDR2 YYREEE (reference sequence). CDR3 bases: TGTGCCAGCAGCTCGTCGACCGGGACTAGGGGCGAGCAGTACTTC. The encoded protein is CASSSSTGTRGEQYF. Supplemented by reference TRBV5-4 and TRBJ2-7, the full variable domain reads ETGVTQSPTHLIKTRGQQVTLRCSSQSGHNTVSWYQQALGQGPQFIFQYYREEENGRGNFPPRFSGLQFPNYSSELNVNALELDDSALYLCASSSSTGTRGEQYFGPGTRLTVT.

V gene TRBV27 combines with J gene TRBJ2-1; either TRBD1 or TRBD2 may fit D (5 bases each). The germline V gene encodes CDR1 MNHEY and CDR2 SMNVEV (reference sequence). CDR3 length: 16 residues. V lost 2 bases to trimming and J lost 8 bases, with 19 bases between them. Written as DNA, the CDR3 is TGTGCCAGCAGTTTAGTATGGGACGCAGAGTTCCATGAGCAGTTCTTC. Protein sequence: CASSLVWDAEFHEQFF.

This clone was counted between two and nine times. The chain uses TRBV2 and TRBJ1-2; D is perhaps TRBD1 (5 bases). The CDR3 has 14 residues. The V end was cut by 4 bases, the J end by 2 bases, with 11 bases between. Germline V gene lookup returns CDR1 SNHLY and CDR2 FYNNEI. In nucleotides, the CDR3 is TGTGCCAGCAGTGGCGGCAGGGAGAACTATGGCTACACCTTC. It specifies CASSGGRENYGYTF.

This rearrangement joins TRBV27 to TRBJ2-7, with TRBD1 identical over 7 bases. The V gene's germline CDR1 is MNHEY and CDR2 SMNVEV (reference sequence). The length of the CDR3 is 15 residues. Trimming removed 5 bases from V and 4 bases from J; junction bases left unmatched: 11. The CDR3 coding sequence is TGTGCCAGCAGTCCCTCCCCAGGGGGTAAATACGAGCAGTACTTC. It encodes CASSPSPGGKYEQYF.

The V and J genes are TRBV27 and TRBJ2-5; 9 positions agree with TRBD1. The germline V gene encodes CDR1 MNHEY and CDR2 SMNVEV (reference sequence). V lost 3 bases and J lost 5; bases outside the gene matches: 4. The CDR3 is 14 amino acids. CDR3 protein: CASSLRQGDETQYF. CDR3 DNA sequence: TGTGCCAGCAGTTTGAGACAGGGGGATGAGACCCAGTACTTC.

The chain combines TRBV28 with TRBJ2-3; TRBD1 aligns across 9 bases. CDR1 is MDHEN and CDR2 is SYDVKM in the germline V gene. The CDR3 is 15 residues long. V trimming: 6 bases; J trimming: 4 bases; junction bases outside the gene matches: 8. In DNA form, the CDR3 reads TGTGCCAGCAGAGGACAGGGGAAAGGGGCAGATACGCAGTATTTT. Translating it yields CASRGQGKGADTQYF.

The CDR3 bases are TGTGCCAGCAGTTCCCTGAGCGTTGGGTACTCCTACGAGCAGTACTTC. It encodes CASSSLSVGYSYEQYF. The chain links TRBV27 to TRBJ2-7; no clear D. The CDR3 loop spans 16 amino acids. V gave up 4 bases and J gave up 0 bases, with 16 bases separating them. CDR1 MNHEY and CDR2 SMNVEV come from the germline V gene (reference sequence).

This sequence joins TRBV28 and TRBJ1-5; D uncertain. The CDR3 has 14 residues. The ends were cut back, 6 bases at V and 0 bases at J, with 9 bases in the middle. Germline assignment: CDR1 MDHEN and CDR2 SYDVKM. The CDR3 DNA sequence: TGTGCCAGCAGATACGGGGATAGCAATCAGCCCCAGCATTTT. The encoded protein is CASRYGDSNQPQHF.

The J gene is TRBJ2-7, the V gene TRBV5-6; 9 nucleotides align to TRBD1. Germline-derived CDR1 and CDR2 are SGHDT and YYEEEE. The CDR3 is 14 amino acids. J lost 12 bases, V lost 2 bases, and 12 bases had no gene match. CDR3 coding DNA: TGTGCCAGCAGCTTCTCCGGGACAGGGCAACGTCTGTACTTC. Its protein is CASSFSGTGQRLYF.

The chain carries TRBV7-8 and TRBJ2-1; D remains ambiguous. Deletions cut 3 bases from V and 7 bases from J, with 19 bases between. The CDR3 is made up of 16 amino acids. Germline CDR1 and CDR2: SGHVS and FQNEAQ. The CDR3, as DNA: TGTGCCAGCAGCTTGATGACCAGCGAAGGGCGGAATGAGCAGTTCTTC. Protein product: CASSLMTSEGRNEQFF.

The chain uses TRBV7-9 and TRBJ2-7; possibly TRBD2 for D (6 bases). Trimming cost V 1 base and J 3 bases, with 10 bases left between them. The CDR3 is 14 amino acids. Germline V CDR1 and CDR2: SEHNR, FQNEAQ (reference sequence). The CDR3 sequence: CASSLGGTDYEQYF. In DNA, the CDR3 is TGTGCCAGCAGCTTAGGCGGGACCGACTACGAGCAGTACTTC. Together with reference TRBV7-9 and TRBJ2-7, the CDR3 gives the full variable domain: DTGVSQNPRHKITKRGQNVTFRCDPISEHNRLYWYRQTLGQGPEFLTYFQNEAQLEKSRLLSDRFSAERPKGSFSTLEIQRTEQGDSAMYLCASSLGGTDYEQYFGPGTRLTVT.

The chain is built from TRBV11-2 and TRBJ1-1, with unresolved D. V lost 8 bases and J lost 1, with 17 bases in between. This CDR3 comprises 15 residues. From germline, CDR1 is SGHAT and CDR2 FQNNGV. The CDR3 loop is CASGTPTSKNTEAFF. The DNA for the CDR3 is TGTGCCAGCGGAACCCCGACGAGTAAGAACACTGAAGCTTTCTTT.

The chain recombines TRBV18 with TRBJ2-1; D unclear. This CDR3 spans 12 amino acids. Deletions cut 3 bases from V and 5 bases from J, with 5 bases between. Looked up from germline, CDR1 is KGHSH and CDR2 is LQKENI. CDR3 in DNA: TGTGCCAGCTCACCTAGAGACAATGAGCAGTTCTTC. Protein sequence: CASSPRDNEQFF.

This CDR3 is CASREGAEVIQYF. CDR3 DNA sequence: TGTGCCAGCAGGGAGGGGGCCGAAGTCATTCAGTACTTC. The chain recombines TRBV2 with TRBJ2-4; a weak D match, TRBD1 (7 bases). Between the trimmed V and J ends, which lost 6 bases and 9 bases, there was a span of 15 bases. The length of the CDR3 is 13 residues. The germline gives CDR1 SNHLY, CDR2 FYNNEI.

The V gene is TRBV19, the J gene TRBJ2-7; 10 positions match TRBD1. The CDR3 runs to 14 residues. Per the germline V gene, CDR1 is LNHDA and CDR2 is SQIVND (reference sequence). Trimming cost V 3 bases and J 7 bases; bases outside gene matches: 6. DNA of the CDR3: TGTGCCAGTAGTATGGGTAGGGGACAGGGGGAGCAGTACTTC. Translating gives CASSMGRGQGEQYF.

This clone was detected once. In DNA form, the CDR3 reads TGTGCCAGCAGCCCGGACAGGGGGAATGAAAAACTGTTTTTT. It specifies CASSPDRGNEKLFF. This sequence joins TRBV5-4 and TRBJ1-4; TRBD1 matches 10 bases. The CDR3 contains 14 residues. Trimming at V came to 4 bases and at J to 5 bases, leaving 2 bases not matched to a gene. Germline V gene data show CDR1 as SGHNT and CDR2 as YYREEE (reference sequence).